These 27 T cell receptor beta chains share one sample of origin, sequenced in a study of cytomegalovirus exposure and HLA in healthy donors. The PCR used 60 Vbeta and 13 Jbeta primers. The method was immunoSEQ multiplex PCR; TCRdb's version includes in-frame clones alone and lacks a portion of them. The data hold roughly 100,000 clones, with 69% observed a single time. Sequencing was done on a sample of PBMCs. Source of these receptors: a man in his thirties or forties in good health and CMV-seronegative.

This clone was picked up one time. This chain's CDR3 is CASSPQTGGTEAFF. In DNA, the CDR3 is TGTGCCAGCAGCCCCCAGACAGGCGGCACTGAAGCTTTCTTT. The rearrangement uses TRBV11-2 and TRBJ1-1; the D gene is possibly TRBD1 (6 bases). V lost 5 bases and J lost 4, with 14 bases in between. Germline V CDR1 and CDR2: SGHAT, FQNNGV. This CDR3 contains 14 residues.

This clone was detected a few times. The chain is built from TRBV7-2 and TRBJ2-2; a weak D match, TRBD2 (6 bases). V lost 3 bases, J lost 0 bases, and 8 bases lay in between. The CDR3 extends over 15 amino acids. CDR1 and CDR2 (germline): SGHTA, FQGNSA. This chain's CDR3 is CASSFGGANTGELFF. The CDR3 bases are TGTGCCAGCAGCTTTGGAGGGGCGAACACCGGGGAGCTGTTTTTT.

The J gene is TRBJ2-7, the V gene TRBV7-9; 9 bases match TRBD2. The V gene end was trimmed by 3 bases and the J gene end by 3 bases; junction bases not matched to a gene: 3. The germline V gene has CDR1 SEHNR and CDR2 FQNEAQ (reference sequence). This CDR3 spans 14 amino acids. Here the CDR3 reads CASSLGAGGYEQYF. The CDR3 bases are TGTGCCAGCAGCTTGGGAGCGGGAGGCTACGAGCAGTACTTC.

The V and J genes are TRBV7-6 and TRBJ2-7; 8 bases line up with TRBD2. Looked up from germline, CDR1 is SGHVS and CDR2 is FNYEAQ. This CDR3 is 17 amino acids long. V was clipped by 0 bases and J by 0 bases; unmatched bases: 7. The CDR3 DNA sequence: TGTGCCAGCAGCTTAGCGGCCGGGGGGGGGCCCTCCTACGAGCAGTACTTC. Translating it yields CASSLAAGGGPSYEQYF.

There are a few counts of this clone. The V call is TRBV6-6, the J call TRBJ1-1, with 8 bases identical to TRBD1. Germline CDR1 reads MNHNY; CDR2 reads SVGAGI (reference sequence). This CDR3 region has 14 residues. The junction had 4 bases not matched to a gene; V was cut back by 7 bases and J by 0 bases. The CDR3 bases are TGTGCCAGCATCTACAGGGGGATGAACACTGAAGCTTTCTTT. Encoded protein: CASIYRGMNTEAFF.

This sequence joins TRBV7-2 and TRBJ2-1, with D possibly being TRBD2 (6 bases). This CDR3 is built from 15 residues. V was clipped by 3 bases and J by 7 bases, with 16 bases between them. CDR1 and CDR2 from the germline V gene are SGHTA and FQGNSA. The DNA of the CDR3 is TGTGCCAGCAGCTTGAGTCGGGAGTATAGGAATGAGCAGTTCTTC. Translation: CASSLSREYRNEQFF.

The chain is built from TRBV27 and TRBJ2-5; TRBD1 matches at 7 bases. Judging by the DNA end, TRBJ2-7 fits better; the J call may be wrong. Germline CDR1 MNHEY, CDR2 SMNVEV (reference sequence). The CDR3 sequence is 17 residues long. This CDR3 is CASSQFPRGGGSDEQYF. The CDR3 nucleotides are TGTGCCAGCAGTCAATTCCCGCGAGGGGGCGGGTCGGACGAGCAGTACTTC.

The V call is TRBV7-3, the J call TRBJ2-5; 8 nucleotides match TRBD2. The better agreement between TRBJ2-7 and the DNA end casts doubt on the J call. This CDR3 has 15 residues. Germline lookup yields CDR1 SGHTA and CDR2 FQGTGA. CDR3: CASSVPSGFAYEQYF. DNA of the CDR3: TGTGCCAGCAGCGTCCCTAGCGGGTTCGCCTACGAGCAGTACTTC.

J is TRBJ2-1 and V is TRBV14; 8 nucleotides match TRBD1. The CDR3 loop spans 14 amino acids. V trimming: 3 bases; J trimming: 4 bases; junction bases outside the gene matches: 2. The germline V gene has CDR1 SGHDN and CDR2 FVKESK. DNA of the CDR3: TGTGCCAGCAGCCATCGGACAGGGTACAATGAGCAGTTCTTC. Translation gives CASSHRTGYNEQFF.

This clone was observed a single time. In DNA form, the CDR3 reads TGCGCCAGCAGCCCAGAACCCGGGACAGCCTATGGCTACACCTTC. Translating gives CASSPEPGTAYGYTF. The chain has TRBV4-3 and TRBJ1-2; TRBD1 matches at 7 bases. The germline gives CDR1 LGHNA, CDR2 YSLEER. J lost 4 bases, V lost 4 bases, and 9 bases had no gene match. The CDR3 has 15 residues.

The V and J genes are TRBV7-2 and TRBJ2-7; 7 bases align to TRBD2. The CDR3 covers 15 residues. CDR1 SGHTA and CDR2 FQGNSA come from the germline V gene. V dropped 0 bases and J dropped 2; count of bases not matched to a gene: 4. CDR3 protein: CASSLATSSTYEQYF. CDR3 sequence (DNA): TGTGCCAGCAGCTTAGCGACTAGCAGTACCTACGAGCAGTACTTC. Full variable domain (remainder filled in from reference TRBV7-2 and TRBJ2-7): GAGVSQSPSNKVTEKGKDVELRCDPISGHTALYWYRQSLGQGLEFLIYFQGNSAPDKSGLPSDRFSAERTGGSVSTLTIQRTQQEDSAVYLCASSLATSSTYEQYFGPGTRLTVT.

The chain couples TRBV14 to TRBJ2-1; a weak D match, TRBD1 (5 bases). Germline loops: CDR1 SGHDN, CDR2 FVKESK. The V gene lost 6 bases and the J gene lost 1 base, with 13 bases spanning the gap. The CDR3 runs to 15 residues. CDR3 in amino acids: CASSRIQGSYNEQFF. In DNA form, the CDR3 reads TGTGCCAGCAGTCGTATCCAGGGTTCCTACAATGAGCAGTTCTTC. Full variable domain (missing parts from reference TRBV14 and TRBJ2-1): EAGVTQFPSHSVIEKGQTVTLRCDPISGHDNLYWYRRVMGKEIKFLLHFVKESKQDESGMPNNRFLAERTGGTYSTLKVQPAELEDSGVYFCASSRIQGSYNEQFFGPGTRLTVL.

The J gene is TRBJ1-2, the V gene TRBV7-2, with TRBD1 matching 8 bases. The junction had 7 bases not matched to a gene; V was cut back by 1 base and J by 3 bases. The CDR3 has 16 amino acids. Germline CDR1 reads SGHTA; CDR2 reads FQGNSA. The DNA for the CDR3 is TGTGCCAGCAGCTTAGTGGCAGGGGGCTGGGACTATGGCTACACCTTC. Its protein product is CASSLVAGGWDYGYTF.

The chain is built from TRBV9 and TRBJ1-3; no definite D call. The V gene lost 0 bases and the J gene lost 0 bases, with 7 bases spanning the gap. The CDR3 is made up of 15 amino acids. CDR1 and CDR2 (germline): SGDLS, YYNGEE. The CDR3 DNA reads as TGTGCCAGCAGCGTAGTCGGGAGCTCTGGAAACACCATATATTTT. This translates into CASSVVGSSGNTIYF.

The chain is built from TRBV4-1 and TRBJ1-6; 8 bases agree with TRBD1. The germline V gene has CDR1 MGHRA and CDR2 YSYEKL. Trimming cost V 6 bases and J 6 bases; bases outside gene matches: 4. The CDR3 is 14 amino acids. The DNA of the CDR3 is TGCGCCAGCAGTCCAGGACAGGGTAATTCACCCCTCCACTTT. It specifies CASSPGQGNSPLHF.

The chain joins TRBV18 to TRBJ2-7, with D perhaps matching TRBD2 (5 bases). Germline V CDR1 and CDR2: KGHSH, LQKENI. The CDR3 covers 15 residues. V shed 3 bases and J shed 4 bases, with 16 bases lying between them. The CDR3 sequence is CASSPKSGVAYEQYF. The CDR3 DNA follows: TGTGCCAGCTCACCTAAAAGCGGAGTGGCGTACGAGCAGTACTTC.

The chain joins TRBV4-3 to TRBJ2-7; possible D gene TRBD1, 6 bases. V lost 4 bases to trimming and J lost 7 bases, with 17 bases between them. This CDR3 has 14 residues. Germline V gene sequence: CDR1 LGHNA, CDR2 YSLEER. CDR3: CASSPTTRGREQYF. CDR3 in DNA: TGCGCCAGCAGCCCGACTACTAGGGGGAGAGAGCAGTACTTC.

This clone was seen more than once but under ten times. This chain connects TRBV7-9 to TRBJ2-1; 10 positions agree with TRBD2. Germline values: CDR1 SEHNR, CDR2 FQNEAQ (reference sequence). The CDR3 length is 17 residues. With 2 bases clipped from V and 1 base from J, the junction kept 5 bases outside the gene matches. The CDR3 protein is CASSLRLAGQSYNEQFF. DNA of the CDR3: TGTGCCAGCAGCTTAAGACTAGCGGGTCAATCCTACAATGAGCAGTTCTTC.

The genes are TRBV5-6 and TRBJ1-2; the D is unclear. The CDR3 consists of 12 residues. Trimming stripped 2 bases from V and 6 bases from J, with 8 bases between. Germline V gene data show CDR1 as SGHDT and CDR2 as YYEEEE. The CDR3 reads CASSLLANGYTF. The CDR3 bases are TGTGCCAGCAGCTTACTTGCGAATGGCTACACCTTC.

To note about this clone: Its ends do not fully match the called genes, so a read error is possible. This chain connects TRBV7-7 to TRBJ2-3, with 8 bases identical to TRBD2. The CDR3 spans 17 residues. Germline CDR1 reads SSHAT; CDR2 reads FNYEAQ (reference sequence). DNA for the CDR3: TGTGCTAGCAGCCCCCGAGTACTAGCGGAGAGCACAGATACGCAGTATTTT. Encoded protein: CASSPRVLAESTDTQYF.

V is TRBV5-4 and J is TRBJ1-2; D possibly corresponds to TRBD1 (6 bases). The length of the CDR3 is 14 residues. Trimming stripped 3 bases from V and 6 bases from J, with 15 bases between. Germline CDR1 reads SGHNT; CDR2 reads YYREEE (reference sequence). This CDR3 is CASSWATGKDGYTF. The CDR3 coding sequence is TGTGCCAGCAGCTGGGCCACAGGGAAGGATGGCTACACCTTC.

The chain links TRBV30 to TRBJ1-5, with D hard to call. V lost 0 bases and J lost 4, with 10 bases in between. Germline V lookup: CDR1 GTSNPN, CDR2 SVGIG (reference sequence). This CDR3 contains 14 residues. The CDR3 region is CAWSVGMGNQPQHF. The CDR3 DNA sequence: TGTGCCTGGAGTGTCGGGATGGGGAATCAGCCCCAGCATTTT.

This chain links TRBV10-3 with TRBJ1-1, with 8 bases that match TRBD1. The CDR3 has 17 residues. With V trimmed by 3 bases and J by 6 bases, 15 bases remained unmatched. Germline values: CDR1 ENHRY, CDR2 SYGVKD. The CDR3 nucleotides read TGTGCCATCAGTGACTCAAAGGGGCAGGGGGCTGGGGCTGAAGCTTTCTTT. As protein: CAISDSKGQGAGAEAFF.

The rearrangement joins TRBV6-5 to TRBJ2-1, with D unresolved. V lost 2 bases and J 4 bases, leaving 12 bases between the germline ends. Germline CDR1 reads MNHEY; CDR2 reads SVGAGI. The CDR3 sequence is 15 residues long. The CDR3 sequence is CASSYGEEIYNEQFF. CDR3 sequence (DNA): TGTGCCAGCAGTTACGGTGAGGAAATTTACAATGAGCAGTTCTTC.

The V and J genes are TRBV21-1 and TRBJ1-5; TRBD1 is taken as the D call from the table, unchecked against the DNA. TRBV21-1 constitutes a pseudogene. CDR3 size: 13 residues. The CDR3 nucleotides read TGTGCCAGCAGCAAACAGGGGTCTCAGCCCCAGCATTTT. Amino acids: CASSKQGSQPQHF.

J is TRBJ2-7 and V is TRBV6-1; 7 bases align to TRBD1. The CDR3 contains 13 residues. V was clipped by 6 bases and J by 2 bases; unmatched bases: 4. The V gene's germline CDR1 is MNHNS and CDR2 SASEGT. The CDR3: CASRGTDPYEQYF. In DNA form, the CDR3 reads TGTGCCAGCAGGGGGACAGACCCCTACGAGCAGTACTTC.

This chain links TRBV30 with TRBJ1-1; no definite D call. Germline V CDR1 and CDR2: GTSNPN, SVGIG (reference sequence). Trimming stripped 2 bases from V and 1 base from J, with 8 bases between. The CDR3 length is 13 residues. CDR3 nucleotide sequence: TGTGCCTGGAGTAAACAAACGAACACTGAAGCTTTCTTT. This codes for CAWSKQTNTEAFF. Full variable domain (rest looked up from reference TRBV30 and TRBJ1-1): SQTIHQWPATLVQPVGSPLSLECTVEGTSNPNLYWYRQAAGRGLQLLFYSVGIGQISSEVPQNLSASRPQDRQFILSSKKLLLSDSGFYLCAWSKQTNTEAFFGQGTRLTVV.